This passage covers 18 T cell receptor beta chains from one sample sequenced in a study of cytomegalovirus exposure and HLA in healthy donors (dated by TCRdb to 2016 to 2017). The method behind the library was the immunoSEQ multiplex PCR assay. For the multiplex PCR, a mixture combining 60 forward primers for TCR Vbeta segments and 13 reverse primers for TCR Jbeta segments was used. Sourced from immuneACCESS, this table was stored by TCRdb with only in-frame sequences that have V and J called. A share of the clones is absent; for the studies checked, an unresolved V gene accounts for under half, and the remainder has no known explanation. The sample table lists roughly 160,000 clones, approximately 78% of them with a count of one. About 7.7% of the sample comes from the top ten. The sequenced sample consisted of PBMCs. Receptors were obtained from a woman aged 25-40 years in good health and CMV-seropositive.

This clone turned up a few times. The J gene is TRBJ2-7, the V gene TRBV4-3, with TRBD2 identical over 11 bases. V dropped 2 bases and J dropped 3; count of bases not matched to a gene: 6. The CDR3 has 16 amino acids. The germline V gene encodes CDR1 LGHNA and CDR2 YSLEER. Here the CDR3 reads CASSQTLAGGIYEQYF. The CDR3, as DNA: TGCGCCAGCAGCCAAACGCTAGCGGGGGGAATCTACGAGCAGTACTTC.

The chain employs TRBV6-1 and TRBJ2-7, with 8 bases that match TRBD2. The CDR3 loop spans 14 amino acids. Germline CDR1 MNHNS, CDR2 SASEGT. V dropped 4 bases and J dropped 3; count of bases not matched to a gene: 5. The CDR3 is CASSAAGGGYEQYF. CDR3 DNA: TGTGCCAGCAGTGCGGCGGGGGGTGGCTACGAGCAGTACTTC.

The V call is TRBV4-3, the J call TRBJ1-2; the D is unclear. This CDR3 contains 15 residues. V gave up 1 base and J gave up 0 bases, with 9 bases separating them. Germline V gene sequence: CDR1 LGHNA, CDR2 YSLEER. The CDR3, as DNA: TGCGCCAGCAGCCAAGTAGCCCGGGCTAACTATGGCTACACCTTC. It specifies CASSQVARANYGYTF.

The chain combines TRBV7-3 with TRBJ1-2; weak D call: TRBD1 (5 bases). CDR1 is SGHTA and CDR2 is FQGTGA in the germline V gene. With 1 base removed from V and 10 bases from J, the gap between germline ends came to 13 bases. CDR3 length: 13 residues. The chain's CDR3 is CASSLNAQGAYTF. The DNA for the CDR3 is TGTGCCAGCAGCTTAAATGCGCAGGGCGCCTACACCTTC.

This CDR3 is CASGLSLAGSYEQYF. As DNA, the CDR3 is TGTGCTAGTGGTTTATCCCTAGCGGGGAGCTACGAGCAGTACTTC. The chain couples TRBV12-5 to TRBJ2-7; 9 bases are shared with TRBD2. Per germline, CDR1 LGHNT and CDR2 FRNRAP. The CDR3 contains 15 residues. V trimming: 3 bases; J trimming: 3 bases; junction bases outside the gene matches: 6.

The V and J genes are TRBV15 and TRBJ1-3; 9 positions agree with TRBD1. CDR3 length: 18 residues. V was clipped by 4 bases and J by 0 bases; unmatched bases: 10. Looked up from germline, CDR1 is LNHNV and CDR2 is YYDKDF (reference sequence). The CDR3 reads CATSTRQGGKSSGNTIYF. DNA for the CDR3: TGTGCCACCAGCACCCGACAGGGGGGAAAGAGCTCTGGAAACACCATATATTTT.

This chain connects TRBV29-1 to TRBJ2-6; D unresolved. V was trimmed by 4 bases and J by 0 bases, leaving 19 bases between them. The CDR3 spans 18 residues. Germline loops: CDR1 SQVTM, CDR2 ANQGSEA. This CDR3 reads CSVVWAGPSSSGANVLTF. The CDR3 DNA reads as TGCAGCGTTGTCTGGGCAGGCCCTTCAAGCTCTGGGGCCAACGTCCTGACTTTC.

The table lists this clone with a few counts. The chain uses TRBV1 and TRBJ1-5. TRBV1 is given as a pseudogene. The CDR3 has 16 residues. The CDR3 DNA reads as TGCACCAGCAGCCCGGTCCGGGGGGTCGGCAATCAGCCCCAGCATTTT. Protein: CTSSPVRGVGNQPQHF.

The J gene is TRBJ2-3, the V gene TRBV7-3, with 12 bases lining up with TRBD2. The CDR3 has 14 amino acids. Germline V gene sequence: CDR1 SGHTA, CDR2 FQGTGA. V dropped 4 bases and J dropped 5; count of bases not matched to a gene: 1. CDR3 in amino acids: CASSSGLAGDTQYF. CDR3 DNA: TGTGCCAGCAGCTCGGGACTAGCGGGAGATACGCAGTATTTT.

The chain recombines TRBV7-2 with TRBJ2-1; weak D call: TRBD1 (6 bases). The V gene lost 5 bases and the J gene lost 3 bases, with 14 bases spanning the gap. This CDR3 has 15 residues. CDR1 and CDR2 from the germline V gene are SGHTA and FQGNSA. CDR3 nucleotides: TGTGCCAGCAGCATCCAGGGGCAGGGCTACAATGAGCAGTTCTTC. Its protein product is CASSIQGQGYNEQFF.

CDR3 coding DNA: TGTGCCAGCAGCGTAGGGACAGGGTATACGAACACTGAAGCTTTCTTT. As protein: CASSVGTGYTNTEAFF. The genes are TRBV9 and TRBJ1-1; TRBD1 matches 8 bases. CDR1 is SGDLS and CDR2 is YYNGEE in the germline V gene. Trimming took 0 bases from V and 1 from J; bases not matched to a gene: 5. This CDR3 region has 16 residues.

The rearrangement joins TRBV2 to TRBJ2-3, with TRBD2 identical over 8 bases. This CDR3 has 14 amino acids. Germline CDR1 and CDR2: SNHLY and FYNNEI. With V trimmed by 7 bases and J by 4 bases, 7 bases remained unmatched. The CDR3 loop reads CASIRGGGADTQYF. For the CDR3, the DNA is TGTGCCAGCATTCGGGGGGGCGGAGCAGATACGCAGTATTTT.

The genes are TRBV4-1 and TRBJ1-2, with D perhaps TRBD1 (5 bases). Germline V gene lookup returns CDR1 MGHRA and CDR2 YSYEKL. The CDR3 extends over 14 amino acids. V was clipped by 5 bases and J by 3 bases, with 13 bases between them. In nucleotides, the CDR3 is TGCGCCAGCAGCTCCCCTGGAGGGGACTATGGCTACACCTTC. Its protein product is CASSSPGGDYGYTF.

The chain joins TRBV6-5 to TRBJ1-1; D remains unclear. Germline CDR1 is MNHEY and CDR2 is SVGAGI. The CDR3 consists of 12 residues. Trimming took off 4 bases at V and 4 bases at J, with 7 bases between the two ends. In nucleotides, the CDR3 is TGTGCCAGCAGTTTGAGTATCACTGAAGCTTTCTTT. Translated: CASSLSITEAFF.

The chain is built from TRBV15 and TRBJ1-6; D unclear. The CDR3 is made up of 15 amino acids. Germline CDR1 reads LNHNV; CDR2 reads YYDKDF (reference sequence). V was shortened by 0 bases and J by 10 bases, with 13 bases between the two germline ends. In DNA form, the CDR3 reads TGTGCCACCAGCAGAGACCCCGGGGAGGGATCACCCCTCCACTTT. It codes for CATSRDPGEGSPLHF.

The rearrangement joins TRBV6-5 to TRBJ2-2; D unclear. The V gene lost 2 bases and the J gene lost 3 bases, with 7 bases spanning the gap. Per germline, CDR1 MNHEY and CDR2 SVGAGI. The CDR3 has 14 residues. CDR3 DNA sequence: TGTGCCAGCAGTTACGGGCCACACACCGGGGAGCTGTTTTTT. Translated, it gives CASSYGPHTGELFF.

The chain has TRBV15 and TRBJ1-2, with 7 bases fitting TRBD1. V trimming: 6 bases; J trimming: 8 bases; junction bases outside the gene matches: 9. This CDR3 has 13 residues. CDR1 LNHNV and CDR2 YYDKDF come from the germline V gene (reference sequence). The CDR3 here is CATSNRGSWGYTF. For the CDR3, the DNA is TGTGCCACCAGTAACAGGGGATCGTGGGGCTACACCTTC. Combining the CDR3 with reference TRBV15 and TRBJ1-2 gives the whole variable domain DAMVIQNPRYQVTQFGKPVTLSCSQTLNHNVMYWYQQKSSQAPKLLFHYYDKDFNNEADTPDNFQSRRPNTSFCFLDIRSPGLGDTAMYLCATSNRGSWGYTFGSGTRLTVV.

The chain couples TRBV7-2 to TRBJ2-3, with D perhaps matching TRBD2 (6 bases). Germline loops: CDR1 SGHTA, CDR2 FQGNSA. V was pared by 1 base and J by 6 bases, with 14 bases between. CDR3 length: 15 amino acids. The CDR3 region is CASSLDGRAGDTQYF. The CDR3 bases are TGTGCCAGCAGCTTAGATGGCAGGGCGGGGGATACGCAGTATTTT.